This paragraph covers one TCR beta chain sequence. Its antigen is still unknown. Sequence at one end of the junction differs from germline and may be a read error. The library came from PCR. For sequencing, an Illumina HiSeq 4000 was employed. Bulk TCR libraries were made following a previously described method, with the TCR primers given in Table S5. Total RNA was purified with the Qiagen AllPrep DNA/RNA kit. Reads from multiple sequencing runs of the same library were pooled before analysis. As for the authors' bioinformatics: Reads were retained only if the reads had an exact TCR constant sequence, and the retained reads were trimmed to 150 nt and grouped according to their 12-nt molecular barcodes. Reads within each barcode group were sub-clustered using a 15% Levenshtein threshold, and quality-weighted consensus sequences were constructed for each RNA molecule. Non-functional sequences were discarded, and so were lower-count sequences lying one edit away from another sequence. Based on a fit of two negative binomial distributions, barcode sub-clusters having less than 20% of the maximum read count were discarded. The public reads were reprocessed in TCRdb via fastp at Q25 and MiXCR, keeping in-frame beta chains. Merged by CDR3 protein, the rows form single entries marked with the most common genes and DNA. It is TCRdb's table, rather than the study itself, that gives the V and J calls and clone size. The sample records more than 450,000 distinct CDR3 sequences, about a fifth of which are singletons. The ten top clones hold around 0.84% of the sample.

The germline V gene (reference sequence) sets CDR1 to PRHDT and CDR2 to FYEKMQ. The CDR3, from cysteine to phenylalanine, totals 16 residues. Only the CDR3 DNA stays, 48 bases, in frame from base 1. The data originate from a study of molecular identifiers for immune sequencing clone quantification (dated by TCRdb to the late 2010s). For the study in its entirety: For a replicate experiment, RNA from approximately 20,000 or 100,000 naive CD8 T cells was divided into five aliquots, of which four were sequenced. This methods study used CD8 T cells to benchmark TCR RNA copy counting and molecular-identifier clustering-based TCR repertoire sequencing (MIDCIRS).

Libraries of naive CD8 T cells were built from anywhere between roughly 19,000 and 1,000,000 sorted cells, with 10%, 30% or 50% of the purified RNA used. Naive CD8 T cells were FACS-sorted as CD8+CD4-CCR7+CD45RA+ on a BD FACSAria II into RLT Plus buffer. To test detection sensitivity, Jurkat RNA equivalent to nine to ten TCR copies was spiked into samples of roughly 18,000-1,100,000 naive CD8 T cells. CD8 T cells were enriched with RosetteSep CD8+ T Cell Enrichment Cocktail and Ficoll-Paque, followed by ACK red cell lysis. Here is what the overall study found, with its caveats: When barcode sub-clustering was left out, chimeric consensus sequences inflated TCR diversity, with chimeras reaching as high as 47%. Modeling gave about 3.2 recovered TCR RNA copies per cell versus 9.5 to 10 by digital PCR, implying approximately 30% capture efficiency. Highly expanded clone sizes could be underestimated if identical TCR molecules share a barcode. In CMV-specific effector cells, clones with more than 20 RNA copies accounted for over 97% of molecules, whereas in naive cells such clones accounted for under 1%. Even against a background of 750,000 to 1,000,000 naive CD8 T cells, spiked-in Jurkat TCR RNA amounting to a single cell's worth was reported to be detectable. Naive libraries contained spiked-in Jurkat TCR RNA (approximately nine copies' worth), which is not part of the donor repertoire.

Sequences were obtained from naive CD8+ T cells from blood, with Jurkat cell RNA spiked in. Read against the paper, the sample's cell subset or site label means: FACS-sorted CD8+CD4-CCR7+CD45RA+ naive T cells. This TCR came from a human donor in good health. Some libraries in this study had Jurkat cell RNA spiked in. Here the chain combines TRBV13 and TRBJ2-1, with the D gene possibly TRBD1 or TRBD2, each one fitting 5 bases. The DNA reads TGTGCCAGCAGCGGGGGACCCAGCAACTCCAACAATGAGCAGTTCTTC. This sequence encodes CASSGGPSNSNNEQFF.